This T cell receptor (beta chain) was recorded in a study of immune evolution from preneoplasia to lung adenocarcinoma. Study results and limitations: Normal lung had highest clonality; later lesions appeared denser, more diverse.

Profiling relied on immunoSEQ multiplex PCR, and the TCRdb table lists in-frame clones only, not all of them. Among 5,500 to 7,500 clones listed, about 79% were seen once. V was trimmed by 5 bases and J by 1 base, leaving 14 bases between them. Looked up from germline, CDR1 is SEHNR and CDR2 is FQNEAQ (reference sequence). The CDR3 length is 15 residues. Concerning this clone: Its antigen is unknown.

The TCR sequence derives from a person aged 60-80 years with lung adenocarcinoma. The chain links TRBV7-9 to TRBJ1-1; D not certain. Material: FFPE minimally invasive lung adenocarcinoma tissue. The CDR3 DNA sequence: TGTGCCAGCAGCGGTATCCGGAACCCGAACACTGAAGCTTTCTTT. Translated: CASSGIRNPNTEAFF.